These 18 T cell receptor beta chains were sequenced from one sample in a study of Ad26.COV2.S vaccination and SARS-CoV-2 variants. Documented treatment: 15 to 20 received Ad26.COV2.S at low or high dose, single or two shots; a few received placebo; per-sample allocation not given. Day 63 after the first injection of vaccine or placebo was the sampling time. Clones were read by immunoSEQ multiplex PCR, and TCRdb kept only the in-frame ones, dropping some. The sample includes under 600,000 clones, 89% of them seen just once. The material was peripheral blood, obtained in a trial of Ad26.COV2.S vaccine versus placebo. Receptors were obtained from a person aged 18 to 59 who received the Ad26.COV2.S COVID-19 vaccine or a placebo.

V and J are TRBV5-4 and TRBJ1-2, with D possibly TRBD1 on 6 matching bases. Germline V gene lookup returns CDR1 SGHNT and CDR2 YYREEE (reference sequence). The CDR3 runs 13 residues. V lost 5 bases to trimming and J lost 5 bases, with 13 bases between them. Here the CDR3 DNA reads TGTGCCAGCAGGCCCACAGGGAGTTATGGCTACACCTTC. Translated: CASRPTGSYGYTF.

This sequence joins TRBV30 and TRBJ1-5, with 8 bases lining up with TRBD1. This CDR3 comprises 12 residues. Trimming took 5 bases from V and 7 from J; bases not matched to a gene: 4. Germline V gene data show CDR1 as GTSNPN and CDR2 as SVGIG (reference sequence). The CDR3 coding sequence is TGTGCCTGGGACAGGGGCAGGCAGCCCCAGCATTTT. It yields the protein CAWDRGRQPQHF.

In DNA form, the CDR3 reads TGTGCCAGCAGCTCACAAGGCACCGGGGAGCTGTTTTTT. It specifies CASSSQGTGELFF. The V gene is TRBV7-3, the J gene TRBJ2-2; D gene ambiguous. Trimming shortened V by 4 bases and J by 4 bases, and 7 bases separated the two germline ends. The CDR3 has 13 residues. Germline V gives CDR1 SGHTA, CDR2 FQGTGA.

V usage is TRBV19 and J usage is TRBJ1-1, with 8 bases matching TRBD1. With 3 bases clipped from V and 2 bases from J, the junction kept 8 bases outside the gene matches. CDR3 size: 16 residues. CDR1 is LNHDA and CDR2 is SQIVND in the germline V gene (reference sequence). Here the CDR3 DNA reads TGTGCCAGTAGTATTCAACAGGGGGTAAGAAACACTGAAGCTTTCTTT. Translation gives CASSIQQGVRNTEAFF.

V usage is TRBV7-6 and J usage is TRBJ2-7; TRBD1 might be the D (6 bases). The V gene's germline CDR1 is SGHVS and CDR2 FNYEAQ. V lost 2 bases and J 7 bases, leaving 9 bases between the germline ends. This CDR3 is built from 12 residues. This CDR3 is CASSLTRGEQYF. In nucleotides, the CDR3 is TGTGCCAGCAGCTTAACCAGGGGAGAGCAGTACTTC. Supplemented by reference TRBV7-6 and TRBJ2-7, the full variable domain reads GAGVSQSPRYKVTKRGQDVALRCDPISGHVSLYWYRQALGQGPEFLTYFNYEAQQDKSGLPNDRFSAERPEGSISTLTIQRTEQRDSAMYRCASSLTRGEQYFGPGTRLTVT.

The rearrangement uses TRBV5-8 and TRBJ2-1; 8 positions agree with TRBD1. The V segment lost 8 bases and the J segment 3 bases; nucleotides outside the gene matches: 4. This CDR3 is 13 amino acids long. Germline CDR1 is SGHTS and CDR2 is YDEGEE. DNA for the CDR3: TGTGCCAGACCGGGACAGGTCTACAATGAGCAGTTCTTC. Translation gives CARPGQVYNEQFF.

J is TRBJ1-5 and V is TRBV24-1; 7 positions agree with TRBD1. CDR1 and CDR2 (germline): KGHDR, SFDVKD. J was trimmed by 4 bases and V by 5 bases; bases with no gene match: 1. The CDR3 sequence is 13 residues long. CDR3 DNA sequence: TGTGCCACCAGTGCAGGGGGAAATCAGCCCCAGCATTTT. Translation gives CATSAGGNQPQHF.

CDR3 residues: CASSLLQGHFYEQYF. The CDR3 region has the DNA TGTGCCAGCAGTTTATTACAGGGGCACTTCTACGAGCAGTACTTC. The chain joins TRBV28 to TRBJ2-7; 7 nucleotides line up with TRBD1. The CDR3 has 15 amino acids. Germline V gene data show CDR1 as MDHEN and CDR2 as SYDVKM. V was pared by 1 base and J by 3 bases, with 6 bases of the junction left unmatched.

V and J are TRBV27 and TRBJ1-6, with 7 nucleotides matching TRBD1. The germline V gene has CDR1 MNHEY and CDR2 SMNVEV (reference sequence). This CDR3 has 16 residues. Trimming took 3 bases from V and 10 from J; bases not matched to a gene: 12. In nucleotides, the CDR3 is TGTGCCAGCAGTTTCTACGAGACAGGGCGCAAGTCACCCCTCCACTTT. Its protein is CASSFYETGRKSPLHF.

The chain employs TRBV4-1 and TRBJ2-7; 10 bases map to TRBD1. Germline trimming cut 3 bases from V and 1 base from J; bases unmatched to any gene: 9. Germline V gene sequence: CDR1 MGHRA, CDR2 YSYEKL. The CDR3 is 17 residues long. Here the CDR3 reads CASSHTLLGQGSYEQYF. The CDR3 nucleotides are TGCGCCAGCAGCCACACCCTGCTGGGACAGGGGTCCTACGAGCAGTACTTC.

J is TRBJ1-2 and V is TRBV4-3; D might be TRBD1 (6 bases). V dropped 4 bases and J dropped 4 bases, with 19 bases sitting between them. This CDR3 is 16 amino acids long. CDR1 and CDR2 from the germline V gene are LGHNA and YSLEER. The CDR3 is CASSPRPQGSIYGYTF. CDR3 bases: TGCGCCAGCAGCCCGCGGCCACAGGGAAGTATCTATGGCTACACCTTC.

The V and J genes are TRBV7-8 and TRBJ1-1; possible D gene TRBD1, 6 bases. This CDR3 region has 17 residues. Germline V gene lookup returns CDR1 SGHVS and CDR2 FQNEAQ. V lost 3 bases to trimming and J lost 0 bases, with 17 bases between them. CDR3 DNA sequence: TGTGCCAGCAGCTTTTCACAGGGAGGGGTAATGAACACTGAAGCTTTCTTT. Translation: CASSFSQGGVMNTEAFF.

V is TRBV27 and J is TRBJ1-2; D uncertain. V shed 6 bases and J shed 3 bases, with 8 bases lying between them. Germline V gene lookup returns CDR1 MNHEY and CDR2 SMNVEV (reference sequence). There are 12 residues in the CDR3. The CDR3 DNA follows: TGTGCCAGCAGATCAGACCACTATGGCTACACCTTC. This gives the protein CASRSDHYGYTF.

The chain couples TRBV6-5 to TRBJ1-1; D unclear. The V gene's germline CDR1 is MNHEY and CDR2 SVGAGI. The CDR3 is 13 amino acids. Between the trimmed V and J ends, which lost 0 bases and 5 bases, there was a span of 7 bases. CDR3 residues: CASSYSIGTEAFF. CDR3 nucleotides: TGTGCCAGCAGTTACTCGATTGGTACTGAAGCTTTCTTT.

The rearrangement uses TRBV2 and TRBJ2-3; the D gene is possibly TRBD2 (5 bases). The CDR3 extends over 16 amino acids. Trimming removed 3 bases from V and 8 bases from J, with 21 bases in between. The germline V gene encodes CDR1 SNHLY and CDR2 FYNNEI. As DNA, the CDR3 is TGTGCCAGCAGTGACCGGGGTTTAGACGCCCGGGGTACGCAGTATTTT. Its translation is CASSDRGLDARGTQYF.

The chain carries TRBV4-1 and TRBJ1-1; D gene uncertain. Germline CDR1 MGHRA, CDR2 YSYEKL. CDR3 length equals 11 residues. Trimming removed 2 bases from V and 7 bases from J, with 5 bases in between. CDR3 sequence reads: CASSQRNEAFF. CDR3 nucleotide sequence: TGCGCCAGCAGCCAACGCAATGAAGCTTTCTTT.

V usage is TRBV6-6 and J usage is TRBJ1-2; 11 bases align to TRBD1. Germline-derived CDR1 and CDR2 are MNHNY and SVGAGI (reference sequence). Germline trimming cut 6 bases from V and 4 bases from J; bases unmatched to any gene: 7. This CDR3 region has 15 residues. In nucleotides, the CDR3 is TGTGCCAGCAGCCAGGACAGGGGGCGAGGCTATGGCTACACCTTC. Residues: CASSQDRGRGYGYTF.

Here the CDR3 reads CASSLGGTGLYEQYF. CDR3 in DNA: TGTGCCAGCAGCCTAGGGGGGACGGGGCTTTACGAGCAGTACTTC. The chain has TRBV5-5 and TRBJ2-7, with D perhaps given as TRBD1 or TRBD2 (6 bases each). Trimming removed 4 bases at V and 4 bases at J, with 18 bases between. Germline values: CDR1 SGHKS, CDR2 YYEKEE (reference sequence). The CDR3 sequence is 15 residues long.